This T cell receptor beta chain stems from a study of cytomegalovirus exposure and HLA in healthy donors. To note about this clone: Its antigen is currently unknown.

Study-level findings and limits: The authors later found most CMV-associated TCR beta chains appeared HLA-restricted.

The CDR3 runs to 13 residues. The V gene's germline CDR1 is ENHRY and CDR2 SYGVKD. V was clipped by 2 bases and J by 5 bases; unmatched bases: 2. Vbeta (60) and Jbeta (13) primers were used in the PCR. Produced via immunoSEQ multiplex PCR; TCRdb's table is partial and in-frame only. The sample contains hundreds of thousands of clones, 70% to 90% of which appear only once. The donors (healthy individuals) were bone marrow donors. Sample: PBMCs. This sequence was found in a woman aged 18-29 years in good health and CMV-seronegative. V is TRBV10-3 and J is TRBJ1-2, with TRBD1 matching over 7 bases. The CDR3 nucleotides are TGTGCCATCAGTGAGGACAGGGTATATGGCTACACCTTC. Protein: CAISEDRVYGYTF.